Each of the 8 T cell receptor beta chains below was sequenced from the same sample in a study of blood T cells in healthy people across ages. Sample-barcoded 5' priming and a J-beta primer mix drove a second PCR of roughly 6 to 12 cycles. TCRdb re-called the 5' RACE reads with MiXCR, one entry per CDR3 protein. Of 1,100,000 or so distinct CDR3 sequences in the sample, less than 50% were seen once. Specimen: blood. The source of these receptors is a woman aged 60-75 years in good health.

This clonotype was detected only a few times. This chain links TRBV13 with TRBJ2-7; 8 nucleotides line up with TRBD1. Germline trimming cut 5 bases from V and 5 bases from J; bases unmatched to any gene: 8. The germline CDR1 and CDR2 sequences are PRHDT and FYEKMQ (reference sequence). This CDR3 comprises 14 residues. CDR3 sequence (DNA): TGTGCCAGCAGCCCCCAGGGGGCTATCCACGAGCAGTACTTC. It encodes CASSPQGAIHEQYF.

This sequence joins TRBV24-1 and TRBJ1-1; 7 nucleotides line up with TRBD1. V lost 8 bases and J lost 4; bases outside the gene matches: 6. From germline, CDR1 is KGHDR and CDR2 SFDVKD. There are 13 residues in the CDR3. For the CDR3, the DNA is TGTGCCACCAATACAGGGGAGAGCACTGAAGCTTTCTTT. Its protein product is CATNTGESTEAFF.

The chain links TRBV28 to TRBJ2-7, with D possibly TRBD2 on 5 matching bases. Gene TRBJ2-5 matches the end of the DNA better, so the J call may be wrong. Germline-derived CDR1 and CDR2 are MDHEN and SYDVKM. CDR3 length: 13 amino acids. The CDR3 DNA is TGTGCCAGCAGTTTATCGAGGGCGGGGACCCAGTACTTC. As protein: CASSLSRAGTQYF.

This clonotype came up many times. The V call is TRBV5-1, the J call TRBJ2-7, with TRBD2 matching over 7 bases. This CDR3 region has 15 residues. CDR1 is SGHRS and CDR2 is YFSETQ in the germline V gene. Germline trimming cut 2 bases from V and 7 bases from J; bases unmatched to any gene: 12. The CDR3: CASSFNSGTPGEQYF. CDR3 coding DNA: TGCGCCAGCAGCTTCAACAGCGGGACCCCAGGGGAGCAGTACTTC. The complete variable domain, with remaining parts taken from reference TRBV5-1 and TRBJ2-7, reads KAGVTQTPRYLIKTRGQQVTLSCSPISGHRSVSWYQQTPGQGLQFLFEYFSETQRNKGNFPGRFSGRQFSNSRSEMNVSTLELGDSALYLCASSFNSGTPGEQYFGPGTRLTVT.

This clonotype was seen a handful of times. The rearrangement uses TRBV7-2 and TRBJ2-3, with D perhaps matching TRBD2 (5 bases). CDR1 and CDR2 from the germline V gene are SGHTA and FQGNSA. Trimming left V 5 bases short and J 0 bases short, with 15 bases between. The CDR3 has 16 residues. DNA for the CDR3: TGTGCCAGCAGCACCAAGACTATCACTAGCACAGATACGCAGTATTTT. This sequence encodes CASSTKTITSTDTQYF.

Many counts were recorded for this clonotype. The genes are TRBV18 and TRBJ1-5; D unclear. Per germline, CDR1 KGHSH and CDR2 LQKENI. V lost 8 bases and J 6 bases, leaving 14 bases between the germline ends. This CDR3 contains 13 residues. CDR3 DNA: TGTGCCAGCAGTCACGGGGATCTTCAGCCCCAGCATTTT. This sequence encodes CASSHGDLQPQHF.

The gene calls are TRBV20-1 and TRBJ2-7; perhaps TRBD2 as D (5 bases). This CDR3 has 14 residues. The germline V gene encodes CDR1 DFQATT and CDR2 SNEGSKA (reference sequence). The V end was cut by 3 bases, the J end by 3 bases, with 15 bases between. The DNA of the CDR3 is TGCAGTGCTAGTCCCATCCGGGATTACTACGAGCAGTACTTC. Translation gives CSASPIRDYYEQYF.

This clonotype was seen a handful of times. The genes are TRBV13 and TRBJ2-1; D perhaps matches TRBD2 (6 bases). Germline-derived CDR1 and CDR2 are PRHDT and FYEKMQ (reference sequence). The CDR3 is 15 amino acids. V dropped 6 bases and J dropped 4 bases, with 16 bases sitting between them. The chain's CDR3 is CASSPASGLYNEQFF. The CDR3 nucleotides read TGTGCCAGCAGTCCCGCGAGCGGGTTGTACAATGAGCAGTTCTTC.